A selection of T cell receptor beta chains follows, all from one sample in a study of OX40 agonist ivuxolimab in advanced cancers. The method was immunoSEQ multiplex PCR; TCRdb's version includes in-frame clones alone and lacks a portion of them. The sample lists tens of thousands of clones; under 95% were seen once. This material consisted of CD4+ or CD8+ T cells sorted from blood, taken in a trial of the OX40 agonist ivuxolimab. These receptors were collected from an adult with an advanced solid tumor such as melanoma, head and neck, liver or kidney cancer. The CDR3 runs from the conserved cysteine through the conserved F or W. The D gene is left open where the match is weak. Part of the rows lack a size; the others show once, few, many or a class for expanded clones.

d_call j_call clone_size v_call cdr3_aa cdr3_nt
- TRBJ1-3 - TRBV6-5 CASTSDGNTIYF TGTGCCAGCACTTCGGATGGAAACACCATATATTTT
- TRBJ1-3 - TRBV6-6 CASRDGNTIYF TGTGCCAGCAGGGATGGAAACACCATATATTTT
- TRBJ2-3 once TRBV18 CASSSSSDTQYF TGTGCCAGCTCATCCAGCTCAGATACGCAGTATTTT
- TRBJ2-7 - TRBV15 CATSRESLSATDNYEQYF TGTGCCACCAGCAGAGAGAGTCTTTCGGCCACCGACAACTACGAGCAGTACTTC
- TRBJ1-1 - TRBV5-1 CASSLWEMNTEAFF TGCGCCAGCAGCTTGTGGGAAATGAACACTGAAGCTTTCTTT
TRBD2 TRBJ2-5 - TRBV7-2 CASSLEVAGDRPYF TGTGCCAGCAGCTTAGAGGTAGCGGGGGATCGTCCGTACTTC
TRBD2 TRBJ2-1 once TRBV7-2 CASSVATSGVYNEQFF TGTGCCAGCAGCGTTGCGACTAGCGGAGTATACAATGAGCAGTTCTTC
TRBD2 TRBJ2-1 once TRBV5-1 CASSLAGAGVGFEQFF TGCGCCAGCAGCTTGGCCGGAGCGGGAGTAGGTTTTGAGCAGTTCTTC
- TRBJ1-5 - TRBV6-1 CASSENLGQQGPQHF TGTGCCAGCAGTGAAAACTTAGGGCAGCAGGGGCCCCAGCATTTT
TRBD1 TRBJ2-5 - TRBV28 CASSLWDREPRGSQYF TGTGCCAGCAGTTTATGGGACAGGGAGCCCAGGGGGAGCCAGTACTTC
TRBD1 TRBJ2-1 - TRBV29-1 CSVVNRGDYNEQFF TGCAGCGTTGTTAACAGGGGGGATTACAATGAGCAGTTCTTC
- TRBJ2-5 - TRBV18 CASSKDGETQYF TGTGCCAGCTCAAAGGACGGAGAGACCCAGTACTTC
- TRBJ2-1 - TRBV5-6 CASSLYGTMAFF TGTGCCAGCAGCTTGTACGGGACAATGGCGTTCTTC
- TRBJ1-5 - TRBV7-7 CASSLEVGLQPQHF TGTGCCAGCAGCTTAGAGGTGGGGCTTCAGCCCCAGCATTTT
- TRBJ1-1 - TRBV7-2 CASSLSGVTEAFF TGTGCCAGCAGCTTGTCCGGGGTCACTGAAGCTTTCTTT
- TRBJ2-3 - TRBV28 CASSSPGAGTDTQYF TGTGCCAGCAGCTCCCCGGGAGCCGGGACAGATACGCAGTATTTT
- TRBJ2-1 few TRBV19 CASSIALAYYNEQFF TGTGCCAGTAGTATAGCACTAGCATACTACAATGAGCAGTTCTTC
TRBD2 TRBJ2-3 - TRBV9 CASSVGVIAGVPDTQYF TGTGCCAGCAGCGTAGGGGTAATAGCGGGAGTCCCGGATACGCAGTATTTT
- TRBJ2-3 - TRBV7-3 CASSPRGTDTQYF TGTGCCAGCAGCCCCCGGGGGACAGATACGCAGTATTTT
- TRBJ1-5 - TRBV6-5 CASMGGAGQPQHF TGTGCCAGCATGGGGGGGGCTGGTCAGCCCCAGCATTTT
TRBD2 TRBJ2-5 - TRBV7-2 CASSSPMTSGGQETQYF TGTGCCAGCAGCTCCCCGATGACTAGCGGGGGACAAGAGACCCAGTACTTC
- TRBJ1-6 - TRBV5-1 CASSLGQGMRSPLHF TGCGCCAGCAGCTTGGGGCAGGGGATGCGCTCACCCCTCCACTTT
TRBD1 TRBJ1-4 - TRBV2 CASSMGQDEKLFF TGTGCCAGCAGTATGGGACAGGATGAAAAACTGTTTTTT
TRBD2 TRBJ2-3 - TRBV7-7 CASSLGLAGTTDTQYF TGTGCCAGCAGCTTAGGACTAGCGGGAACCACAGATACGCAGTATTTT
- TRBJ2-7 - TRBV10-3 CAISRDTLSYEQYF TGTGCCATCAGTCGGGACACTCTCTCCTACGAGCAGTACTTC
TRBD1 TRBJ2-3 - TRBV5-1 CASSYGQGEVTQYF TGCGCCAGCAGCTACGGACAGGGTGAGGTTACGCAGTATTTT
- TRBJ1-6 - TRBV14 CASSQEAYNSPLHF TGTGCCAGCAGCCAAGAAGCATATAATTCACCCCTCCACTTT
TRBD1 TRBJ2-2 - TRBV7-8 CASSRQGLTGELFF TGTGCCAGCAGCCGACAGGGCCTCACCGGGGAGCTGTTTTTT
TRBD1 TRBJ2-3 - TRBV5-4 CASSEGQLAQYF TGTGCCAGCAGCGAGGGACAGCTGGCGCAGTATTTT
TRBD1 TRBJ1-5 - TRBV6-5 CAVGTDSNQPQHF TGTGCCGTCGGGACAGATAGCAATCAGCCCCAGCATTTT
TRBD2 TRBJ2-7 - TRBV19 CASSIAGGPYEQYF TGTGCCAGTAGTATAGCGGGAGGCCCCTACGAGCAGTACTTC
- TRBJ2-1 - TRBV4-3 CASSQELSRAGLYNEQFF TGCGCCAGCAGCCAAGAACTGAGCCGGGCGGGACTTTACAATGAGCAGTTCTTC
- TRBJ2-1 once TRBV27 CASIGPTRGEQFF TGTGCCAGCATAGGCCCAACAAGGGGAGAGCAGTTCTTC